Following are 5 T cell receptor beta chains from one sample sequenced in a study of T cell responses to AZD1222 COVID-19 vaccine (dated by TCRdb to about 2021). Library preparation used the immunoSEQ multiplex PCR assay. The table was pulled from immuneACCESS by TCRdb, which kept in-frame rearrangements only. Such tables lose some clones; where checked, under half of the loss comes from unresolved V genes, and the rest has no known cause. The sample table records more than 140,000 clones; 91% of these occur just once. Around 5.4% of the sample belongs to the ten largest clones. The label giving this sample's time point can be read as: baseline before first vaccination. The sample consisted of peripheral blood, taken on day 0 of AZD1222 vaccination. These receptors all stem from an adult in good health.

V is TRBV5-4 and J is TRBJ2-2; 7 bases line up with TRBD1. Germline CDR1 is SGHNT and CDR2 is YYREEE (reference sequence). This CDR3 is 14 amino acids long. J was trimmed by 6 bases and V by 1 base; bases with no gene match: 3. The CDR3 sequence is CASSLTGVAGELFF. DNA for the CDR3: TGTGCCAGCAGCTTGACAGGGGTCGCCGGGGAGCTGTTTTTT. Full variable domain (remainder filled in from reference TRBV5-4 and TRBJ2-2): ETGVTQSPTHLIKTRGQQVTLRCSSQSGHNTVSWYQQALGQGPQFIFQYYREEENGRGNFPPRFSGLQFPNYSSELNVNALELDDSALYLCASSLTGVAGELFFGEGSRLTVL.

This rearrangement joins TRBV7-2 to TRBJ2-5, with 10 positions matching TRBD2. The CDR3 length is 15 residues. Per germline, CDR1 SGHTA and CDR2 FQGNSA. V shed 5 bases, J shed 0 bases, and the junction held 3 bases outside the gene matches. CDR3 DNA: TGTGCCAGCAGCCATAGCGGGAGGTACCAAGAGACCCAGTACTTC. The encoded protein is CASSHSGRYQETQYF.

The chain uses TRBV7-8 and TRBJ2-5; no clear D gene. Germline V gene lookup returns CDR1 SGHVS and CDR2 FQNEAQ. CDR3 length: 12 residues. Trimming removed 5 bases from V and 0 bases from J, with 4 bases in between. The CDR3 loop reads CASSRYQETQYF. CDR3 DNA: TGTGCCAGCAGCCGTTACCAAGAGACCCAGTACTTC.

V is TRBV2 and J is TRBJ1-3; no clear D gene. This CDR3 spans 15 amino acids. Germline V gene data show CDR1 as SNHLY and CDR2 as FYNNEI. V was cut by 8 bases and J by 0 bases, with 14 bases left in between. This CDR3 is CASAAGSSSGNTIYF. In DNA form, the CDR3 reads TGTGCCAGCGCAGCCGGGTCAAGCTCTGGAAACACCATATATTTT.

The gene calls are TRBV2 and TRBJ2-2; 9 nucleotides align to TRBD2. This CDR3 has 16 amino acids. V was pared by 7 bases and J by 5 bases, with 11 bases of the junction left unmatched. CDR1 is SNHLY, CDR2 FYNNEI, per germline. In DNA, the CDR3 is TGTGCCAGCACATCGGTAGCGGGAGCCCTAACCGGGGAGCTGTTTTTT. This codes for CASTSVAGALTGELFF.